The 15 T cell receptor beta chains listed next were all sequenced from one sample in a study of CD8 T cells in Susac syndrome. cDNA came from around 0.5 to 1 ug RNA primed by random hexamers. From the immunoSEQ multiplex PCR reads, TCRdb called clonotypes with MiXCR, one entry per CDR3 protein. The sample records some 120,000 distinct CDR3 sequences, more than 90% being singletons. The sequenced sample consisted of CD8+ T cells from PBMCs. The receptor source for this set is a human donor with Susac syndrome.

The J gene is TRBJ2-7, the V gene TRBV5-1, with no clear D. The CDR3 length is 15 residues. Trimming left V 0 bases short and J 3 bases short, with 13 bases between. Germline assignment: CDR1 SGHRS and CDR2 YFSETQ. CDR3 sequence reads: CASSLAPRTDYEQYF. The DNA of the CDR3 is TGCGCCAGCAGCTTGGCCCCCAGGACGGACTACGAGCAGTACTTC.

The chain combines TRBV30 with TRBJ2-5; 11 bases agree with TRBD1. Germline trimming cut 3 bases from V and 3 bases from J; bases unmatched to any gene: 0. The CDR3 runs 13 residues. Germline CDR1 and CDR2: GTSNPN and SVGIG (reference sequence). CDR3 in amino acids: CAWRGQGEETQYF. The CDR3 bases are TGTGCCTGGAGGGGACAGGGGGAAGAGACCCAGTACTTC.

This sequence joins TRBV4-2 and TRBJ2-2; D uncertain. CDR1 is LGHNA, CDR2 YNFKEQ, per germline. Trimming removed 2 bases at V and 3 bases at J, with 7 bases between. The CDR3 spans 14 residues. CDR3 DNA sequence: TGTGCCAGCAGCCAACGGGCCGACACCGGGGAGCTGTTTTTT. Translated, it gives CASSQRADTGELFF.

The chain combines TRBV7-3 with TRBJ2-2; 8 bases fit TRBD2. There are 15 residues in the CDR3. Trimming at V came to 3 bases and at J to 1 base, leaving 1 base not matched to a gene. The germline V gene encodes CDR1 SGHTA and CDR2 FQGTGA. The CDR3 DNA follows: TGTGCCAGCAGCTTGGGACTAGTGAACACCGGGGAGCTGTTTTTT. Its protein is CASSLGLVNTGELFF.

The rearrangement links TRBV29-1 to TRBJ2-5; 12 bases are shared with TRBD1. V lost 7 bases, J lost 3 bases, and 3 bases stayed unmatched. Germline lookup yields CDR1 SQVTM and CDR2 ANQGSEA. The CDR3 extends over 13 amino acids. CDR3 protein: CSAGTGGEETQYF. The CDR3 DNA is TGCAGCGCTGGGACAGGGGGCGAAGAGACCCAGTACTTC.

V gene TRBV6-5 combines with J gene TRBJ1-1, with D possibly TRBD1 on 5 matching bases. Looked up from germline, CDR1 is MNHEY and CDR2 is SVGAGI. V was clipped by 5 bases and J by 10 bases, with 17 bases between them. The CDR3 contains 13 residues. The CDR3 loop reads CASSGAPGFVAFF. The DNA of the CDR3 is TGTGCCAGCAGTGGGGCCCCCGGCTTTGTAGCTTTCTTT.

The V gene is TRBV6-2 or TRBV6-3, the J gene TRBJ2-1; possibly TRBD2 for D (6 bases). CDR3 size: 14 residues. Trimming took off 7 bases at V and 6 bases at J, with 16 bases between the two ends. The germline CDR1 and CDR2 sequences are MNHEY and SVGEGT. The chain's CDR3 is CASMEGDPFNEQFF. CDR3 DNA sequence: TGTGCCAGCATGGAGGGCGATCCCTTCAATGAGCAGTTCTTC.

CDR3 DNA: TGTGCCAGCAGTTTTAGGGGGGTTGAGCAGTTCTTC. Translated, it gives CASSFRGVEQFF. The rearrangement uses TRBV12-3 or TRBV12-4 and TRBJ2-1, with D tentatively TRBD1 or TRBD2 (6 bases each). There are 12 residues in the CDR3. V lost 3 bases and J lost 9, with 9 bases in between.

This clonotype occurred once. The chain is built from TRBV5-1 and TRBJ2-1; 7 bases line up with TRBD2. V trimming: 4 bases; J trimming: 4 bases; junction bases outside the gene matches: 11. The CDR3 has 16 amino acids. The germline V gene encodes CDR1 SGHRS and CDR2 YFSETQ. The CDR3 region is CASSRAGGEGYNEQFF. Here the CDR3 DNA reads TGCGCCAGCAGCCGGGCCGGTGGGGAGGGGTACAATGAGCAGTTCTTC.

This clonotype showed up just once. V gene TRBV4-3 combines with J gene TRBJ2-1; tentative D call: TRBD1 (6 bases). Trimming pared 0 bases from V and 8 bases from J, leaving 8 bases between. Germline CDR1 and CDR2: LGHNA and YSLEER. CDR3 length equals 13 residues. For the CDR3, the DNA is TGCGCCAGCAGCCAAGACAGGGGCGATGAGCAGTTCTTC. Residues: CASSQDRGDEQFF.

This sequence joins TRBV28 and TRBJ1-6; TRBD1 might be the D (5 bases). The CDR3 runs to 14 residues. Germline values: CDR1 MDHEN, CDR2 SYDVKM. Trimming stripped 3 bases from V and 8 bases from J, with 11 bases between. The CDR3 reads CASSFGQGYSPLHF. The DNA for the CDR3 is TGTGCCAGCAGTTTCGGGCAGGGTTATTCACCCCTCCACTTT.

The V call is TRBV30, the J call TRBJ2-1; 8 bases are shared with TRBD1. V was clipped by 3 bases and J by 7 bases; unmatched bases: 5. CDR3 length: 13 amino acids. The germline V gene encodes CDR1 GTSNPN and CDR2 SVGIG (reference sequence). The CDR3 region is CAWSDRGGNEQFF. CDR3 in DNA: TGTGCCTGGAGCGACAGGGGAGGAAATGAGCAGTTCTTC.

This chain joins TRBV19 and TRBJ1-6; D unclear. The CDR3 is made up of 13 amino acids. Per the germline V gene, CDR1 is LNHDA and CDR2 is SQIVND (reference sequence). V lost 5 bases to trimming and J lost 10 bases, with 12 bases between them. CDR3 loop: CASSLGNSSPLHF. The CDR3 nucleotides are TGTGCCAGTAGTCTAGGAAATTCATCACCCCTCCACTTT. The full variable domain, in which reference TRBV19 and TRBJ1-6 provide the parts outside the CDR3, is DGGITQSPKYLFRKEGQNVTLSCEQNLNHDAMYWYRQDPGQGLRLIYYSQIVNDFQKGDIAEGYSVSREKKESFPLTVTSAQKNPTAFYLCASSLGNSSPLHFGNGTRLTVT.

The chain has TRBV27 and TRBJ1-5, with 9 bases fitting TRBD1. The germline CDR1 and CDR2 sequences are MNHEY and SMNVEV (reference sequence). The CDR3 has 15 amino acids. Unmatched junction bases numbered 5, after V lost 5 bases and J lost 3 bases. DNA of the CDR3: TGTGCCAGCAGTGGGACAGGGAGGGCCAATCAGCCCCAGCATTTT. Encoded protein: CASSGTGRANQPQHF.

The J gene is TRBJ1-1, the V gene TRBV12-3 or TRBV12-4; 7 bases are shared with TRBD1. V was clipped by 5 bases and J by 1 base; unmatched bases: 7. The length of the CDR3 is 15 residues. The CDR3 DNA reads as TGTGCCAGCAGTCTAACAGACAGGGCGAACACTGAAGCTTTCTTT. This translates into CASSLTDRANTEAFF.